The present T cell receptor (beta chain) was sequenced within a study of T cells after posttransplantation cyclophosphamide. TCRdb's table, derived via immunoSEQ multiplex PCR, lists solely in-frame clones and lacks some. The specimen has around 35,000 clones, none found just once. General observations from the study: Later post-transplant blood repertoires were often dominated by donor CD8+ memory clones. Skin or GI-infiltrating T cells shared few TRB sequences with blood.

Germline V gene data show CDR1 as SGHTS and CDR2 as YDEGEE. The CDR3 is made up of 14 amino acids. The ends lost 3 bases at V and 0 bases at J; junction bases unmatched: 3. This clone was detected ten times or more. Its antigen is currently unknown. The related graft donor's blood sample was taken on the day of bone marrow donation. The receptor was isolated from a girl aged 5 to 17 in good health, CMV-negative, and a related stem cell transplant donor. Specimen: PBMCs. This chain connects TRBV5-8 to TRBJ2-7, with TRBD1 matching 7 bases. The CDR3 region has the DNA TGTGCCAGCAGCTGGGGACAGAACTCCTACGAGCAGTACTTC. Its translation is CASSWGQNSYEQYF.